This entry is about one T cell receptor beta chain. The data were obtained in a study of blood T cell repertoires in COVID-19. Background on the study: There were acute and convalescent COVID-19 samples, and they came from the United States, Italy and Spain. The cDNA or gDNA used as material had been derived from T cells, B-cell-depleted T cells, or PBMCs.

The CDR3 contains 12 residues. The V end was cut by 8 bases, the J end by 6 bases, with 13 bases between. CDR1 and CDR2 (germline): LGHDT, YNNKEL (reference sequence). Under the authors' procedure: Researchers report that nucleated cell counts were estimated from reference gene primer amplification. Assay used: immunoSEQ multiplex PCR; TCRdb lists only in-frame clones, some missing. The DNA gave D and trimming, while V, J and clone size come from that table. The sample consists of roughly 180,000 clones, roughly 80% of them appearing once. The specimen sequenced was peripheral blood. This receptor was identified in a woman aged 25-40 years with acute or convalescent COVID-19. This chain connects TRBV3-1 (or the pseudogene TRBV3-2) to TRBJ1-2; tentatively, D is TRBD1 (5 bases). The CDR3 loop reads CASQRGENGYTF. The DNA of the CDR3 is TGTGCCAGCCAGCGGGGGGAGAATGGCTACACCTTC.